These 30 T cell receptor beta chains share one sample of origin, sequenced in a study of human T cells and chemical hapten exposure. MiXCR was run by TCRdb on the RACE reads, yielding one entry per CDR3 protein. The sample lists over 100,000 distinct CDR3 sequences, roughly 9.5% occurring once. The time point: healthy volunteer bleed at 2 weeks. Extraction yielded total RNA from whole blood (unfractionated). Source material: whole blood. The origin of the receptors is a male donor in good health. Some clones in this sample may be carry-over from other donors' samples.

This clonotype was detected only a few times. Here the CDR3 reads CASSFNRRDYEQYF. CDR3 in DNA: TGTGCCAGCAGTTTTAACCGGCGAGACTACGAGCAGTACTTC. The chain recombines TRBV27 with TRBJ2-7; no reliable D call. CDR3 length: 14 amino acids. Between the trimmed V and J ends, which lost 3 bases and 3 bases, there was a span of 12 bases. CDR1 is MNHEY, CDR2 SMNVEV, per germline (reference sequence).

Many counts were recorded for this clonotype. This sequence joins TRBV29-1 and TRBJ2-3, with 9 bases matching TRBD2. Per germline, CDR1 SQVTM and CDR2 ANQGSEA. With V trimmed by 5 bases and J by 4 bases, 4 bases remained unmatched. The CDR3 has 13 amino acids. The CDR3 bases are TGCAGCGTTAGGGGACTAGCCTCAGATACGCAGTATTTT. This sequence encodes CSVRGLASDTQYF.

This clonotype has more than one count but fewer than ten. The chain has TRBV6-2 or TRBV6-3 and TRBJ1-2; no definite D call. The CDR3 totals 15 residues. V gave up 2 bases and J gave up 4 bases, with 14 bases separating them. The germline V gene encodes CDR1 MNHEY and CDR2 SVGEGT. The CDR3 sequence: CASSYDGVVLYGYTF. The CDR3 DNA sequence: TGTGCCAGCAGTTACGACGGGGTGGTTCTCTATGGCTACACCTTC.

This clonotype showed up just a few times. The chain has TRBV5-4 and TRBJ2-2; D is possibly TRBD1 (5 bases). Germline values: CDR1 SGHNT, CDR2 YYREEE (reference sequence). This CDR3 region has 17 residues. Trimming removed 4 bases from V and 6 bases from J, with 22 bases in between. This chain's CDR3 is CASSPFTGALSAGELFF. Here the CDR3 DNA reads TGTGCCAGCAGCCCGTTTACTGGGGCCCTGTCAGCCGGGGAGCTGTTTTTT.

This clonotype has only a few counts. V gene TRBV2 combines with J gene TRBJ1-4; no reliable D call. V was shortened by 7 bases and J by 3 bases, with 18 bases between the two germline ends. Per the germline V gene, CDR1 is SNHLY and CDR2 is FYNNEI. The CDR3 is made up of 16 amino acids. The CDR3 DNA reads TGTGCCAGCACCCTAAGAGACCCCGCAGCTAATGAAAAACTGTTTTTT. Its translation is CASTLRDPAANEKLFF. Variable domain in full (rest from reference TRBV2 and TRBJ1-4): EPEVTQTPSHQVTQMGQEVILRCVPISNHLYFYWYRQILGQKVEFLVSFYNNEISEKSEIFDDQFSVERPDGSNFTLKIRSTKLEDSAMYFCASTLRDPAANEKLFFGSGTQLSVL.

This clonotype was counted many times. The rearrangement links TRBV5-1 to TRBJ2-7; D uncertain. CDR1 and CDR2 from the germline V gene are SGHRS and YFSETQ. V gave up 0 bases and J gave up 4 bases, with 2 bases separating them. This CDR3 contains 11 residues. In DNA, the CDR3 is TGCGCCAGCAGCTTGGGGTACGAGCAGTACTTC. Translation: CASSLGYEQYF.

This clonotype has a handful of counts. This chain connects TRBV29-1 to TRBJ2-5; 7 bases agree with TRBD1. CDR1 is SQVTM and CDR2 is ANQGSEA in the germline V gene. The CDR3 spans 16 residues. J lost 5 bases, V lost 0 bases, and 12 bases had no gene match. For the CDR3, the DNA is TGCAGCGTTGAAGAACCCCCGACAGGGTCTGGGGAGACCCAGTACTTC. It translates to CSVEEPPTGSGETQYF.

The V gene is TRBV2, the J gene TRBJ1-1; D remains unclear. Trimming took 0 bases from V and 1 from J, leaving 18 bases between them. Germline-derived CDR1 and CDR2 are SNHLY and FYNNEI. There are 18 residues in the CDR3. Written as DNA, the CDR3 is TGTGCCAGCAGTGAAGCGGATGTGTGGGGTGCGACGAACACTGAAGCTTTCTTT. This sequence encodes CASSEADVWGATNTEAFF.

V usage is TRBV29-1 and J usage is TRBJ1-3; D uncertain. This CDR3 spans 12 amino acids. Germline V lookup: CDR1 SQVTM, CDR2 ANQGSEA. V gave up 6 bases and J gave up 4 bases, with 10 bases separating them. CDR3 DNA: TGCAGCGTGGGGTCCCCCGGAAACACCATATATTTT. This encodes CSVGSPGNTIYF.

This clonotype was seen only a few times. Written as DNA, the CDR3 is TGTGCCAGCAGTTACGAGGCACCTATTAGCAATCAGCCCCAGCATTTT. Translation: CASSYEAPISNQPQHF. This chain joins TRBV6-5 and TRBJ1-5; D gene unclear. Germline-derived CDR1 and CDR2 are MNHEY and SVGAGI. Trimming left V 2 bases short and J 0 bases short, with 11 bases between. This CDR3 is built from 16 residues.

There are many counts of this clonotype. This chain connects TRBV29-1 to TRBJ1-2; 7 nucleotides line up with TRBD1. The CDR3 has 14 amino acids. Germline V lookup: CDR1 SQVTM, CDR2 ANQGSEA. J gave up 4 bases and V 4 bases, and 9 bases lay outside the gene matches. CDR3 DNA sequence: TGCAGCGTTGGGACTCTCCAGGGGGGCTATGGCTACACCTTC. This encodes CSVGTLQGGYGYTF.

This CDR3 reads CASSFQGLRAEAFF. CDR3 nucleotides: TGTGCCAGCAGTTTTCAGGGGCTCAGGGCTGAAGCTTTCTTT. This chain links TRBV27 with TRBJ1-1, with TRBD1 as a possible D gene (6 bases). The germline gives CDR1 MNHEY, CDR2 SMNVEV (reference sequence). The V and J ends lost 3 bases and 6 bases respectively, with 14 bases between them. The CDR3 runs to 14 residues.

The chain employs TRBV15 and TRBJ1-5, with 8 bases fitting TRBD1. J gave up 0 bases and V 3 bases, and 1 base lay outside the gene matches. The CDR3 has 15 residues. Germline-derived CDR1 and CDR2 are LNHNV and YYDKDF (reference sequence). Here the CDR3 DNA reads TGTGCCACCAGCAGCGACAGGGGTAGCAATCAGCCCCAGCATTTT. This sequence encodes CATSSDRGSNQPQHF.

This clonotype was seen more than once but under ten times. The chain has TRBV4-3 and TRBJ2-6, with D unclear. The V end was cut by 3 bases, the J end by 4 bases, with 10 bases between. The CDR3 spans 15 residues. CDR1 is LGHNA, CDR2 YSLEER, per germline. CDR3 DNA: TGCGCCAGCAGCCACGCCACTGGGGGGGCCAACGTCCTGACTTTC. Protein product: CASSHATGGANVLTF.

This clonotype was seen a few times. The gene calls are TRBV7-9 and TRBJ2-7; possible D gene TRBD1, 7 bases. V was pared by 7 bases and J by 2 bases, with 24 bases between. CDR1 SEHNR and CDR2 FQNEAQ come from the germline V gene (reference sequence). CDR3 size: 17 residues. CDR3 DNA: TGTGCCAGCACCCCTCCAGGGCGGAGGGGGCCCACCTACGAGCAGTACTTC. Amino acids: CASTPPGRRGPTYEQYF.

At least ten counts were recorded for this clonotype. This chain joins TRBV15 and TRBJ2-3; D is unclear. This CDR3 region has 18 residues. Germline V gene lookup returns CDR1 LNHNV and CDR2 YYDKDF (reference sequence). V shed 5 bases and J shed 4 bases, with 25 bases lying between them. The chain's CDR3 is CATSGSPGRVQTADTQYF. CDR3 in DNA: TGTGCCACCAGCGGATCACCGGGCCGGGTTCAGACGGCAGATACGCAGTATTTT.

The V and J genes are TRBV2 and TRBJ2-1; D not resolved. This CDR3 is 15 amino acids long. The ends were cut back, 1 base at V and 0 bases at J, with 7 bases in the middle. Germline V gene sequence: CDR1 SNHLY, CDR2 FYNNEI. CDR3 sequence reads: CASSEEAVSYNEQFF. CDR3 in DNA: TGTGCCAGCAGTGAAGAGGCCGTCTCCTACAATGAGCAGTTCTTC.

About this clonotype itself: This clone may be a read error of a much larger clone one base away. The missing conserved phenylalanine or tryptophan at the end of this CDR3 makes a read error likely. The V gene is TRBV28, the J gene TRBJ1-2; TRBD1 matches 8 bases. Germline lookup yields CDR1 MDHEN and CDR2 SYDVKM. The CDR3 totals 14 residues. With V trimmed by 6 bases and J by 2 bases, 5 bases remained unmatched. The CDR3 DNA reads as TGTGCCAGCAGACCAGGGGGCGCAAACTATGGCTACACCATC. It encodes CASRPGGANYGYTI.

This clonotype has more than one count but fewer than ten. The chain recombines TRBV2 with TRBJ2-1, with 14 bases matching TRBD2. CDR3 length: 16 residues. Germline V lookup: CDR1 SNHLY, CDR2 FYNNEI. The V segment lost 6 bases and the J segment 8 bases; nucleotides outside the gene matches: 9. The CDR3: CASSPGTSGRYYEQFF. In nucleotides, the CDR3 is TGTGCCAGCAGCCCCGGGACTAGCGGGAGATACTATGAGCAGTTCTTC.

This clonotype was recorded a few times. The V and J genes are TRBV6-6 and TRBJ2-7; D remains ambiguous. CDR3 size: 15 residues. V was trimmed by 8 bases and J by 0 bases, leaving 17 bases between them. The germline gives CDR1 MNHNY, CDR2 SVGAGI (reference sequence). CDR3 amino acids: CASAGLSIGSYEQYF. Here the CDR3 DNA reads TGTGCCAGCGCCGGGTTAAGTATAGGCTCCTACGAGCAGTACTTC.

A few counts support this clonotype. The chain uses TRBV6-2 or TRBV6-3 and TRBJ2-7; 8 bases align to TRBD1. The J segment lost 1 base and the V segment lost 0 bases, leaving 5 bases of the junction unmatched. The CDR3 totals 16 residues. Per germline, CDR1 MNHEY and CDR2 SVGEGT. CDR3 nucleotides: TGTGCCAGCAGTTACTCACCGGGACAGGTATCCTACGAGCAGTACTTC. Its protein is CASSYSPGQVSYEQYF.

The V call is TRBV27, the J call TRBJ2-6; no reliable D call. Trimming took off 4 bases at V and 0 bases at J, with 13 bases between the two ends. CDR1 is MNHEY, CDR2 SMNVEV, per germline (reference sequence). This CDR3 is 17 amino acids long. CDR3 loop: CASSSIGSISGANVLTF. DNA of the CDR3: TGTGCCAGCAGTTCGATTGGTAGTATCTCTGGGGCCAACGTCCTGACTTTC.

This clonotype occurred a few times. This chain links TRBV12-3 or TRBV12-4 with TRBJ1-5; D is uncertain. CDR3 length: 14 residues. Trimming cost V 2 bases and J 4 bases, with 9 bases left between them. CDR3 residues: CASSLTQTNQPQHF. CDR3 DNA sequence: TGTGCCAGCAGTTTAACCCAGACGAATCAGCCCCAGCATTTT.

On this clonotype itself: A much larger clone differs from this one at a single base, so this may be a read error. The rearrangement links TRBV29-1 to TRBJ2-1; TRBD2 aligns across 11 bases. This CDR3 has 16 amino acids. V gave up 6 bases and J gave up 8 bases; unmatched junction bases: 15. Germline V lookup: CDR1 SQVTM, CDR2 ANQGSEA. The CDR3 DNA sequence: TGCAGCGTCGACGGGACTAGCGGTGAGCGGTGGGATGAGCAGTTCTTC. Translating it yields CSVDGTSGERWDEQFF.

As regards this clonotype: Just one base apart from a much larger clone, this may be a read error. This chain joins TRBV21-1 and TRBJ1-4; the table's D gene call, TRBD1, was not cross checked with the DNA. TRBV21-1 corresponds to a pseudogene. CDR3 length: 17 amino acids. The CDR3 DNA reads as TGTGCCAGCAGCAATTATTTAGGGACGACGACTAGTGAAAAACTGTTTTTT. It yields the protein CASSNYLGTTTSEKLFF.

The chain is built from TRBV28 and TRBJ1-2, with unresolved D. V lost 5 bases to trimming and J lost 8 bases, with 15 bases between them. This CDR3 is 13 amino acids long. Germline loops: CDR1 MDHEN, CDR2 SYDVKM. CDR3 nucleotide sequence: TGTGCCAGCAGTCTCCCTGGAGATACAGGCTACACCTTC. This sequence encodes CASSLPGDTGYTF.

This clonotype has only a few counts. This chain uses TRBV10-2 with TRBJ2-7, with D hard to call. The V and J ends lost 3 bases and 3 bases respectively, with 18 bases between them. CDR3 length: 16 amino acids. CDR1 and CDR2 (germline): WSHSY, SAAADI. CDR3 DNA: TGCGCCAGCAGTGAATTCGCACAGACGAGAGGCTACGAGCAGTACTTC. Protein product: CASSEFAQTRGYEQYF.

In this sample, this clonotype turned up a few times. The chain recombines TRBV4-3 with TRBJ2-1; D remains unclear. The germline V gene encodes CDR1 LGHNA and CDR2 YSLEER. Trimming left V 1 base short and J 0 bases short, with 7 bases between. This CDR3 has 15 residues. The CDR3 DNA sequence: TGCGCCAGCAGCCAAGGACCTAGCTCCTACAATGAGCAGTTCTTC. This encodes CASSQGPSSYNEQFF.

In its sample, this clonotype was seen a few times. The V and J genes are TRBV12-3 or TRBV12-4 and TRBJ2-7; TRBD1 matches 9 bases. V shed 6 bases, J shed 0 bases, and the junction held 6 bases outside the gene matches. The CDR3 has 15 amino acids. CDR3 nucleotide sequence: TGTGCCAGCAGCGTTGGGACAGGGAACTCCTACGAGCAGTACTTC. Translating it yields CASSVGTGNSYEQYF.

The chain has TRBV6-5 and TRBJ2-1; D possibly corresponds to TRBD2 (6 bases). Germline assignment: CDR1 MNHEY and CDR2 SVGAGI. The CDR3 is 16 residues long. Between the trimmed V and J ends, which lost 0 bases and 3 bases, there was a span of 12 bases. CDR3 DNA sequence: TGTGCCAGCAGTTACTCGGGCGGGAACAACTACAATGAGCAGTTCTTC. Its translation: CASSYSGGNNYNEQFF.